Each of the 29 T cell receptor beta chains below was sequenced from the same sample in a study of Siglec-9 on CD8 T cells in melanoma. Repertoires were generated with immunoSEQ multiplex PCR, while TCRdb's copy carries only in-frame clones and drops some. Among about 36,000 clones listed, about four fifths were seen once. Sequencing was performed on Siglec-9- CD8+ T cells sorted from blood. The receptors here all came from a human donor in good health.

The chain carries TRBV27 and TRBJ2-4, with 8 bases identical to TRBD1. The V segment lost 4 bases and the J segment 10 bases; nucleotides outside the gene matches: 18. The CDR3 runs to 17 residues. Germline lookup yields CDR1 MNHEY and CDR2 SMNVEV (reference sequence). CDR3 coding DNA: TGTGCCAGCAGTTCCTTACTCGGACAGGGCCCTCAGGGGATTCAGTACTTC. Translation gives CASSSLLGQGPQGIQYF.

The chain employs TRBV4-2 and TRBJ2-2, with 10 nucleotides matching TRBD2. Germline CDR1 LGHNA, CDR2 YNFKEQ. The CDR3 extends over 16 amino acids. V shed 2 bases, J shed 4 bases, and the junction held 4 bases outside the gene matches. The CDR3 DNA reads TGTGCCAGCAGCCAACTAGCGGGAGTTGGCACCGGGGAGCTGTTTTTT. It translates to CASSQLAGVGTGELFF.

The V and J genes are TRBV28 and TRBJ2-1; a possible D gene is TRBD2 (5 bases). Germline loops: CDR1 MDHEN, CDR2 SYDVKM. The ends were cut back, 6 bases at V and 3 bases at J, with 18 bases in the middle. The CDR3 contains 16 residues. CDR3 region: CASSTGNGWDYNEQFF. CDR3 nucleotides: TGTGCCAGCAGCACGGGAAACGGTTGGGACTACAATGAGCAGTTCTTC.

J is TRBJ1-2 and V is TRBV11-2, with D uncertain. Looked up from germline, CDR1 is SGHAT and CDR2 is FQNNGV. The length of the CDR3 is 13 residues. Trimming removed 5 bases at V and 2 bases at J, with 9 bases between. The CDR3 DNA is TGTGCCAGCAGCGAGGTGGGCAACTATGGCTACACCTTC. Encoded protein: CASSEVGNYGYTF.

The chain is built from TRBV6-5 and TRBJ1-2; 10 nucleotides match TRBD1. Germline-derived CDR1 and CDR2 are MNHEY and SVGAGI. The J segment lost 6 bases and the V segment lost 4 bases, leaving 5 bases of the junction unmatched. The CDR3 is 14 amino acids. The CDR3 DNA sequence: TGTGCCAGCAGTTGGGACAGGGGAGGAGATGGCTACACCTTC. Translating gives CASSWDRGGDGYTF.

This clone was seen a handful of times. The chain employs TRBV9 and TRBJ2-1; D is possibly TRBD2 (5 bases). Germline assignment: CDR1 SGDLS and CDR2 YYNGEE. There are 15 residues in the CDR3. Trimming stripped 0 bases from V and 0 bases from J, with 7 bases between. The DNA of the CDR3 is TGTGCCAGCAGCGTAGGGGGAGACTCCTACAATGAGCAGTTCTTC. As protein: CASSVGGDSYNEQFF.

This chain uses TRBV28 with TRBJ1-5; no clear D gene. Trimming removed 4 bases from V and 6 bases from J, with 25 bases in between. CDR1 MDHEN and CDR2 SYDVKM come from the germline V gene. CDR3 size: 18 residues. In DNA, the CDR3 is TGTGCCAGCAGTTCCAACAAAGAGACCGAAATCAATCGTCAGCCCCAGCATTTT. Its translation: CASSSNKETEINRQPQHF. Looking up the rest from reference TRBV28 and TRBJ1-5 gives the full variable domain: DVKVTQSSRYLVKRTGEKVFLECVQDMDHENMFWYRQDPGLGLRLIYFSYDVKMKEKGDIPEGYSVSREKKERFSLILESASTNQTSMYLCASSSNKETEINRQPQHFGDGTRLSIL.

This rearrangement joins TRBV7-9 to TRBJ2-6, with D unresolved. This CDR3 contains 14 residues. The germline V and J ends were trimmed by 5 bases and 0 bases, with 5 bases remaining between them. Germline V lookup: CDR1 SEHNR, CDR2 FQNEAQ (reference sequence). Written as DNA, the CDR3 is TGTGCCAGCAGCGACGGCTCTGGGGCCAACGTCCTGACTTTC. It specifies CASSDGSGANVLTF.

This chain uses TRBV4-1 with TRBJ2-3; 13 bases are shared with TRBD2. V lost 3 bases, J lost 2 bases, and 14 bases stayed unmatched. CDR3 length: 20 amino acids. Germline loops: CDR1 MGHRA, CDR2 YSYEKL. In nucleotides, the CDR3 is TGCGCCAGCAGCCACCCCTGGACCCCTACTAGCGGGGGGGACACAGATACGCAGTATTTT. Residues: CASSHPWTPTSGGDTDTQYF.

The genes are TRBV27 and TRBJ2-1; 9 bases are shared with TRBD1. Germline V gene sequence: CDR1 MNHEY, CDR2 SMNVEV (reference sequence). The CDR3 has 16 residues. The ends lost 8 bases at V and 8 bases at J; junction bases unmatched: 16. CDR3 region: CASGSVGDRAGHEQFF. CDR3 bases: TGTGCCAGCGGATCAGTGGGGGACAGGGCAGGTCATGAGCAGTTCTTC.

This chain uses TRBV7-8 with TRBJ1-5, with D tentatively TRBD1 (6 bases). CDR1 is SGHVS, CDR2 FQNEAQ, per germline. The germline V and J ends were trimmed by 5 bases and 3 bases, with 14 bases remaining between them. There are 15 residues in the CDR3. CDR3 sequence reads: CASSITGPVNQPQHF. The DNA of the CDR3 is TGTGCCAGCAGCATTACAGGGCCCGTCAATCAGCCCCAGCATTTT.

V usage is TRBV13 and J usage is TRBJ2-7; 11 bases map to TRBD2. CDR1 and CDR2 from the germline V gene are PRHDT and FYEKMQ (reference sequence). J gave up 4 bases and V 5 bases, and 13 bases lay outside the gene matches. The CDR3 contains 17 residues. The DNA of the CDR3 is TGTGCCAGCAGCCCTACACAACGAGGGACTAGCGGATACGAGCAGTACTTC. As protein: CASSPTQRGTSGYEQYF.

CDR3 protein: CASSPWPDRGPPGELFF. For the CDR3, the DNA is TGTGCCAGCAGCCCTTGGCCGGACAGGGGGCCCCCCGGGGAGCTGTTTTTT. The V and J genes are TRBV27 and TRBJ2-2, with 11 bases aligning to TRBD1. The germline V gene encodes CDR1 MNHEY and CDR2 SMNVEV (reference sequence). V was pared by 6 bases and J by 6 bases, with 12 bases of the junction left unmatched. The CDR3 consists of 17 residues.

The gene calls are TRBV7-9 and TRBJ2-3, with TRBD2 matching over 7 bases. Germline-derived CDR1 and CDR2 are SEHNR and FQNEAQ (reference sequence). Trimming at V came to 3 bases and at J to 3 bases, leaving 12 bases not matched to a gene. This CDR3 is built from 17 residues. The CDR3 here is CASSLPSLGAGTDTQYF. The CDR3 nucleotides are TGTGCCAGCAGCTTGCCCTCCCTCGGAGCGGGGACAGATACGCAGTATTTT.

V is TRBV7-9 and J is TRBJ2-7; 7 bases are a match to TRBD1. Losses at the gene ends were 5 bases for V and 2 bases for J; bases not matched to a gene: 6. The CDR3 length is 14 residues. Per the germline V gene, CDR1 is SEHNR and CDR2 is FQNEAQ (reference sequence). The CDR3 DNA follows: TGTGCCAGCAGCCCGACAGGGAACGCCTACGAGCAGTACTTC. Its translation is CASSPTGNAYEQYF.

This chain connects TRBV9 to TRBJ2-5; D call uncertain. The J call may be incorrect, as the DNA end agrees better with TRBJ2-7. Germline CDR1 reads SGDLS; CDR2 reads YYNGEE. The CDR3 consists of 13 residues. CDR3 DNA: TGTGCCAGCAGCCCCTCAGAGACCTACGAGCAGTACTTC. The encoded protein is CASSPSETYEQYF.

The chain employs TRBV5-6 and TRBJ1-1; a weak D match, TRBD1 (5 bases). The CDR3 has 13 amino acids. Trimming removed 3 bases from V and 5 bases from J, with 11 bases in between. Germline lookup yields CDR1 SGHDT and CDR2 YYEEEE. CDR3 nucleotide sequence: TGTGCCAGCAGCTCCCGTTGGGGGACTGAAGCTTTCTTT. Amino acid sequence: CASSSRWGTEAFF.

The V and J genes are TRBV27 and TRBJ2-1; D may be TRBD1 (5 bases). CDR1 and CDR2 from the germline V gene are MNHEY and SMNVEV (reference sequence). The CDR3 is made up of 14 amino acids. V gave up 3 bases and J gave up 8 bases, with 14 bases separating them. The DNA of the CDR3 is TGTGCCAGCAGTTTCCCAGGGTCGGTCGATGAGCAGTTCTTC. It yields the protein CASSFPGSVDEQFF.

This chain connects TRBV10-3 to TRBJ1-5; D call uncertain. CDR3 length: 14 amino acids. V lost 2 bases and J lost 1, with 6 bases in between. Per germline, CDR1 ENHRY and CDR2 SYGVKD. CDR3 sequence: CAISERGSNQPQHF. In DNA, the CDR3 is TGTGCCATCAGTGAGCGTGGCAGCAATCAGCCCCAGCATTTT.

The chain employs TRBV5-6 and TRBJ1-2; possibly TRBD1 for D (5 bases). CDR1 SGHDT and CDR2 YYEEEE come from the germline V gene. The CDR3 is 14 amino acids. V was trimmed by 0 bases and J by 8 bases, leaving 14 bases between them. The CDR3: CASSLETGLGGYTF. For the CDR3, the DNA is TGTGCCAGCAGCTTGGAAACAGGACTGGGGGGCTACACCTTC.

V is TRBV5-1 and J is TRBJ2-5; D call uncertain. The germline V gene has CDR1 SGHRS and CDR2 YFSETQ. V shed 4 bases and J shed 3 bases, with 16 bases lying between them. The CDR3 has 15 amino acids. CDR3 region: CASSRSSQKKETQYF. CDR3 DNA sequence: TGCGCCAGCAGCAGATCTTCACAGAAAAAAGAGACCCAGTACTTC.

The V and J genes are TRBV7-6 and TRBJ2-7; 7 nucleotides match TRBD1. V was clipped by 2 bases and J by 5 bases; unmatched bases: 6. The CDR3 contains 14 residues. Germline loops: CDR1 SGHVS, CDR2 FNYEAQ. Written as DNA, the CDR3 is TGTGCCAGCAGCTTATCACAGGGGTACGACGAGCAGTACTTC. This encodes CASSLSQGYDEQYF.

V and J are TRBV6-4 and TRBJ2-1, with TRBD1 identical over 7 bases. CDR1 and CDR2 from the germline V gene are MRHNA and SNTAGT. The CDR3 covers 14 residues. The V segment lost 6 bases and the J segment 7 bases; nucleotides outside the gene matches: 9. Here the CDR3 DNA reads TGTGCCAGCAGCGACCCAGGCAGGGGGAATGAGCAGTTCTTC. It yields the protein CASSDPGRGNEQFF.

The chain employs TRBV7-9 and TRBJ1-1; D not resolved. CDR1 and CDR2 from the germline V gene are SEHNR and FQNEAQ (reference sequence). This CDR3 region has 13 residues. V lost 5 bases and J lost 11, with 18 bases in between. The CDR3 sequence: CASSPKDDWRAFF. The CDR3, as DNA: TGTGCCAGCAGCCCGAAGGACGACTGGCGGGCTTTCTTT.

The chain has TRBV14 and TRBJ2-5; D uncertain. V lost 1 base and J lost 3, with 15 bases in between. The CDR3 is 16 residues long. CDR1 and CDR2 (germline): SGHDN, FVKESK. In DNA form, the CDR3 reads TGTGCCAGCAGCCAAGTTGCGACAACTCTGAAAGAGACCCAGTACTTC. Its protein product is CASSQVATTLKETQYF.

This chain uses TRBV28 with TRBJ1-1, with D maybe TRBD1 (6 bases). V was pared by 2 bases and J by 6 bases, with 10 bases between. Germline V gene data show CDR1 as MDHEN and CDR2 as SYDVKM. This CDR3 has 13 residues. CDR3 residues: CASSLTGTAEAFF. The CDR3 region has the DNA TGTGCCAGCAGTTTAACAGGGACTGCTGAAGCTTTCTTT.

This sequence joins TRBV13 and TRBJ2-1, with TRBD2 matching 10 bases. The V segment lost 3 bases and the J segment 5 bases; nucleotides outside the gene matches: 4. CDR1 and CDR2 (germline): PRHDT, FYEKMQ (reference sequence). This CDR3 region has 15 residues. CDR3 loop: CASSLGLAPHNEQFF. The CDR3 bases are TGTGCCAGCAGCTTGGGACTAGCGCCTCACAATGAGCAGTTCTTC.

The chain uses TRBV6-1 and TRBJ1-5; D perhaps matches TRBD1 (6 bases). V shed 3 bases and J shed 4 bases, with 13 bases lying between them. Germline V CDR1 and CDR2: MNHNS, SASEGT. The CDR3 covers 15 residues. CDR3 amino acids: CASSEYRAFNQPQHF. The CDR3 DNA sequence: TGTGCCAGCAGTGAGTACAGGGCTTTTAATCAGCCCCAGCATTTT.

The chain recombines TRBV10-3 with TRBJ2-3; 13 bases match TRBD2. This CDR3 is 20 amino acids long. Germline CDR1 and CDR2: ENHRY and SYGVKD. V shed 0 bases, J shed 6 bases, and the junction held 15 bases outside the gene matches. This chain's CDR3 is CAISESGSPAPLAGGDTQYF. CDR3 nucleotides: TGTGCCATCAGTGAGTCTGGTTCCCCAGCCCCACTAGCGGGAGGGGATACGCAGTATTTT.